This T cell receptor beta chain is from a study of blood T cell repertoires in COVID-19. V lost 5 bases, J lost 7 bases, and 11 bases lay in between. Germline values: CDR1 MDHEN, CDR2 SYDVKM. The CDR3 totals 13 residues. Here immunoSEQ multiplex PCR was the method, and the copy in TCRdb shows in-frame clones only, minus some. The data hold 350,000 or so clones, with roughly nine tenths observed a single time. Allocation to cohorts depended on clinical history reported by the participants. The sample was PBMCs or T cells enriched from blood (not recorded which). This TCR was recovered from a woman under 40 who had recovered from COVID-19. The chain carries TRBV28 and TRBJ2-2, with D possibly TRBD2 on 5 matching bases. DNA of the CDR3: TGTGCCAGCAGTCCCGGGGTGGGCGGGGAGCTGTTTTTT. Its translation: CASSPGVGGELFF.